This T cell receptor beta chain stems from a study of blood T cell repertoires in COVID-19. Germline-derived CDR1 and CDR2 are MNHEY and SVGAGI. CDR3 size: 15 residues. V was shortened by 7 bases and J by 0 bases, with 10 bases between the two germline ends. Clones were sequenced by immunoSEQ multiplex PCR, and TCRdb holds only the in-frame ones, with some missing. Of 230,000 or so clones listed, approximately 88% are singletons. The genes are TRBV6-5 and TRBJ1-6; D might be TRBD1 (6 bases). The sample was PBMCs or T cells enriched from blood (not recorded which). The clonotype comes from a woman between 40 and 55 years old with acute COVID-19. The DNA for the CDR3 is TGTGCCAGCACTACAGGGCGCTCCTATAATTCACCCCTCCACTTT. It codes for CASTTGRSYNSPLHF.